This T cell receptor (beta chain) was recovered during a study of cytomegalovirus exposure and HLA in healthy donors. Study-wide results and limits: One cluster of highly shared sequence variants probably arose as a sequencing artifact. Rates of TCR association differed by HLA locus in a later analysis, with DRB1 highest and HLA-C lowest.

Note on this clone: The target antigen is unknown.

PCR employed 60 Vbeta and 13 Jbeta primers. Generated by immunoSEQ multiplex PCR, the TCRdb table keeps only in-frame clones and is missing some. The sample consists of 100,000 to 150,000 clones, approximately 80% of them appearing once. Germline lookup yields CDR1 MDHEN and CDR2 SYDVKM. V shed 6 bases and J 4 bases; nucleotides not matched to a gene: 12. The CDR3 has 15 residues. This receptor was taken from a girl aged 2-10 years in good health and CMV-seronegative. The V and J genes are TRBV28 and TRBJ2-7; TRBD1 aligns across 7 bases. The sequenced sample consisted of PBMCs. CDR3 sequence: CASRSSGTVGYEQYF. The CDR3 DNA follows: TGTGCCAGCAGGTCCTCCGGGACAGTCGGGTACGAGCAGTACTTC.